Listed below are T cell receptor beta chains from one sample, sequenced in a study of T cells in Graves' hyperthyroidism and ophthalmopathy. TCRdb re-called the multiplex PCR reads through MiXCR, storing one row per CDR3 protein. The data contain about 530,000 distinct CDR3 sequences, about 15% of them singletons. The specimen sequenced was blood. All receptors derive from a young woman with Graves' ophthalmopathy. The CDR3 runs from the conserved cysteine through the conserved F or W. The D gene is left open where the match is weak. Some rows mark clone size as missing; the rest say once, few, many or name a class of expanded clone.

CDR3nt	CDR3aa	v_gene	j_gene	abundance	d_gene
TGTGCCAGCAGTCACGAGGGTAGCGGGGGCCTTCGTCCGTATTTT	CASSHEGSGGLRPYF	TRBV28	TRBJ2-3	many	TRBD2
TGCGCCAGCAGCGCGGGACACTTGAACACTGAAGCTTTCTTT	CASSAGHLNTEAFF	TRBV5-1	TRBJ1-1	many	-
TGCAGTGCTAGAGGGGATGAGCAGTTCTTC	CSARGDEQFF	TRBV20-1	TRBJ2-1	many	-
TGTGCCAGCAGCGAGAGGGACCTCGGGGGGGAGCAGTACTTC	CASSERDLGGEQYF	TRBV28	TRBJ2-7	many	TRBD2
TGTGCCAGCAGCATAGCGGGAGGGGCTTCCTACAATGAGCAGTTCTTC	CASSIAGGASYNEQFF	TRBV5-4	TRBJ2-1	few	TRBD2
TGTGCCACGGCCTCGGGGGGGCTTGAGCAGTTCTTC	CATASGGLEQFF	TRBV7-9	TRBJ2-1	-	TRBD2
TGCAGCGCCGCTTTTCCGGGACAGGGGGGAACTAATGAAAAACTGTTTTTT	CSAAFPGQGGTNEKLFF	TRBV29-1	TRBJ1-4	-	TRBD1
TGTGCCAGCAGCGTAGTGGGGGAAGACTATGGCTACACCTTC	CASSVVGEDYGYTF	TRBV9	TRBJ1-2	-	-
TGCAGCGTTGTTAACAGGGGCGTAAATGAGCAGTTCTTC	CSVVNRGVNEQFF	TRBV29-1	TRBJ2-1	many	TRBD1
TGTGCCAGCTCACCGAGTAGCGGGGGGGCCCGAGATACGCAGTATTTT	CASSPSSGGARDTQYF	TRBV18	TRBJ2-3	many	TRBD2
TGTGCCAGCAGTTTTGCAGGGGTCAATGAGCAGTTCTTC	CASSFAGVNEQFF	TRBV28	TRBJ2-1	many	-
TGCAGTGCTGACGGGACTAGCGGGGGGCTCCAAGAGACCCAGTACTTC	CSADGTSGGLQETQYF	TRBV20-1	TRBJ2-5	-	TRBD2
TGTGCCTGGAGCGGGGGGCAGATCAATCAGCCCCAGCATTTT	CAWSGGQINQPQHF	TRBV30	TRBJ1-5	many	-
TGTGCCTGGAGTGCACAAGGGCGGGGGAGCAATCAGCCCCAGCATTTT	CAWSAQGRGSNQPQHF	TRBV30	TRBJ1-5	many	-
TGTGCCAGCAGCCAAGGACAGGGAAAAAGAAACAATGAGCAGTTCTTC	CASSQGQGKRNNEQFF	TRBV3-1	TRBJ2-1	many	TRBD1
TGTGCCAGCAGTGAATGGGCTTTCGGCTACAATGAGCAGTTCTTC	CASSEWAFGYNEQFF	TRBV6-1	TRBJ2-1	-	-
TGTGCCAGCAGCATCCGACAGAACTATGGCTACACCTTC	CASSIRQNYGYTF	TRBV3-1	TRBJ1-2	many	-
TGTGCCACCAGCAGGGAAGTGGGACAGGGAGGATCACCCCTCCACTTT	CATSREVGQGGSPLHF	TRBV15	TRBJ1-6	-	TRBD1
TGCGCCAGCAGTGAAGGGATCGACGGGCCCACAGATACGCAGTATTTT	CASSEGIDGPTDTQYF	TRBV10-1	TRBJ2-3	-	-
TGCGCCAGCAGCTTGGCCCAAGGGGGGGGACCCTACAATGAGCAGTTCTTC	CASSLAQGGGPYNEQFF	TRBV5-1	TRBJ2-1	many	-
TGTGCCAGCAGCCCGCGTCCTAGCGGGGGATATGAGGATGAGACCCAGTACTTC	CASSPRPSGGYEDETQYF	TRBV3-1	TRBJ2-5	many	TRBD2
TGTGCCAGCAGTTTAGTGGTACCCTATAATGAAAAACTGTTTTTT	CASSLVVPYNEKLFF	TRBV28	TRBJ1-4	-	-
TGTGCCAGCAGCTATTGGGCTAGCGGGAGTTCCGGGGAGCTGTTTTTT	CASSYWASGSSGELFF	TRBV11-2	TRBJ2-2	many	TRBD2
TGTGCCAGCAGCTTAGATGGAGATCGTTCACCCCTCCACTTT	CASSLDGDRSPLHF	TRBV7-8	TRBJ1-6	many	-
TGTGCCAGCAGCCCCCGGGCCACAGATACGCAGTATTTT	CASSPRATDTQYF	TRBV11-2	TRBJ2-3	many	-
TGTGCCAGCTCACCCCTCGGGGGAAGCATGACCGAGCAGTACTTC	CASSPLGGSMTEQYF	TRBV18	TRBJ2-7	-	-
TGCGCCAGCAGCCAAGCTAGACAGGCCTACGAGCAGTACTTC	CASSQARQAYEQYF	TRBV4-1	TRBJ2-7	many	-
TGTGCCAGCAGCCAAATCCCGGACACTGAAGCTTTCTTT	CASSQIPDTEAFF	TRBV14	TRBJ1-1	once	-
TGTGCCTGGGCTCCGGGACAGGGGTATGGCAATGAGCAGTTCTTC	CAWAPGQGYGNEQFF	TRBV30	TRBJ2-1	many	TRBD1
TGTGCCAGCAGCTCGAGACTAGCTCAAGAGACCCAGTACTTC	CASSSRLAQETQYF	TRBV7-2	TRBJ2-5	many	TRBD2
TGTGCCAGCAGCCAAGACAGGGACTATGGCTACACCTTC	CASSQDRDYGYTF	TRBV7-3	TRBJ1-2	many	TRBD1
TGTGCCAGCAGTTTCTCTGTCGAGAGAATGAACACTGAAGCTTTCTTT	CASSFSVERMNTEAFF	TRBV28	TRBJ1-1	many	-
TGTGCCAGCAGATACTACAGGGTTGAGAGCACTGAAGCTTTCTTT	CASRYYRVESTEAFF	TRBV6-7	TRBJ1-1	many	-
TGCAGTGCTAGGAGGGGGTACAGCACAGATACGCAGTATTTT	CSARRGYSTDTQYF	TRBV20-1	TRBJ2-3	-	-
TGTGCCTGGGGTCCTGTGAACACTGAAGCTTTCTTT	CAWGPVNTEAFF	TRBV30	TRBJ1-1	-	-
TGTGCCAGCCACGGCGGTCCCAACAGAAACACTGAAGCTTTCTTT	CASHGGPNRNTEAFF	TRBV6-4	TRBJ1-1	many	-
TGCAGTGCTAGAGTGAAAGCGGGGGGGTCCTACGAGCAGTACTTC	CSARVKAGGSYEQYF	TRBV20-1	TRBJ2-7	many	TRBD2
TGTGCCAGCAGCTTGACGGCTAGGGTGACGAGGTATGGCTACACCTTC	CASSLTARVTRYGYTF	TRBV5-5	TRBJ1-2	-	-
TGTGCCAGCAGAAGCGGACAGGGGTATATCGTCGACACCTTC	CASRSGQGYIVDTF	TRBV2	TRBJ1-2	many	TRBD1